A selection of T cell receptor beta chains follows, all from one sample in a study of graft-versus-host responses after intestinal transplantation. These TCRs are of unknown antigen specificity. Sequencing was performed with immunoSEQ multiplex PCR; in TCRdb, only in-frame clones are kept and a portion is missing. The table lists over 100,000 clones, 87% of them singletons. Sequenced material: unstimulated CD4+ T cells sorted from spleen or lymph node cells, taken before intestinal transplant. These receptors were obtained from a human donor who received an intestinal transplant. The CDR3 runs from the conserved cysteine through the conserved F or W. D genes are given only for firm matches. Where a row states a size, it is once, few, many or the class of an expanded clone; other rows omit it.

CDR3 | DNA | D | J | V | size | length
CASSARAGGEGNGYTF | TGTGCCAGCAGTGCTCGTGCAGGCGGCGAGGGGAATGGCTACACCTTC | - | TRBJ1-2 | TRBV2 | - | 16
CAWSEWTNTEAFF | TGTGCCTGGAGTGAATGGACGAACACTGAAGCTTTCTTT | - | TRBJ1-1 | TRBV30 | - | 13
CASSLTLAGGLYEQYF | TGCGCCAGCAGCTTGACGCTAGCGGGGGGCCTCTACGAGCAGTACTTC | TRBD2 | TRBJ2-7 | TRBV5-1 | - | 16
CASSPRRDTYEQYF | TGTGCCAGCTCACCCCGGAGGGATACCTACGAGCAGTACTTC | - | TRBJ2-7 | TRBV18 | - | 14
CASSLRVGNTEAFF | TGCGCCAGCAGCTTAAGGGTTGGGAACACTGAAGCTTTCTTT | - | TRBJ1-1 | TRBV5-1 | - | 14
CATSRAITGAAGEKLFF | TGTGCCACCAGCAGAGCAATTACAGGGGCGGCGGGGGAAAAACTGTTTTTT | TRBD1 | TRBJ1-4 | TRBV15 | - | 17
CASSLNERATNQPQHF | TGTGCCAGCAGCTTAAATGAGCGGGCTACCAATCAGCCCCAGCATTTT | - | TRBJ1-5 | TRBV7-2 | - | 16
CASSLARGLSGNTIYF | TGTGCCAGCAGCTTAGCCCGGGGCCTCTCTGGAAACACCATATATTTT | - | TRBJ1-3 | TRBV13 | - | 16
CASSYRTGNTEAFF | TGTGCCAGCAGCTACCGGACGGGGAACACTGAAGCTTTCTTT | - | TRBJ1-1 | TRBV6-1 | - | 14
CASSLLLAETYEQYF | TGTGCCAGCAGCTTACTACTAGCGGAGACCTACGAGCAGTACTTC | TRBD2 | TRBJ2-7 | TRBV11-1 | - | 15
CASSPYRQGGNTEAFF | TGTGCCAGTAGTCCCTACCGACAGGGAGGGAACACTGAAGCTTTCTTT | TRBD1 | TRBJ1-1 | TRBV19 | - | 16
CASSPPFPGSKFF | TGTGCCAGCTCACCACCGTTTCCCGGTAGTAAGTTTTTT | - | TRBJ1-4 | TRBV18 | - | 13
CAISESRGLAGGETQYF | TGTGCCATCAGTGAGTCGAGGGGACTAGCGGGAGGAGAGACCCAGTACTTC | TRBD2 | TRBJ2-5 | TRBV10-3 | - | 17
CASSQTASSSRDTQYF | TGCGCCAGCAGCCAGACAGCCTCAAGTTCAAGAGATACGCAGTATTTT | - | TRBJ2-3 | TRBV5-1 | - | 16
CASSPSGIRYNEQFF | TGTGCCAGCAGCCCTAGCGGGATTCGGTACAATGAGCAGTTCTTC | TRBD2 | TRBJ2-1 | TRBV7-3 | - | 15
CASSAPPGGDSYNEQFF | TGTGCCAGCAGTGCCCCTCCAGGGGGTGATTCCTACAATGAGCAGTTCTTC | TRBD1 | TRBJ2-1 | TRBV25-1 | - | 17
CASSPSREDSYEQYF | TGTGCCAGCAGCCCCTCAAGGGAGGACTCCTACGAGCAGTACTTC | - | TRBJ2-7 | TRBV4-2 | - | 15
CASSPTPSQPQHF | TGTGCCAGCAGCCCCACTCCCAGTCAGCCCCAGCATTTT | - | TRBJ1-5 | TRBV6-4 | - | 13
CASSLPTSGSTDTQYF | TGCGCCAGCAGCCTCCCCACTAGCGGGAGCACAGATACGCAGTATTTT | TRBD2 | TRBJ2-3 | TRBV5-1 | once | 16
CASSLAGGTGGNTQYF | TGCGCCAGCAGCTTGGCCGGAGGGACAGGGGGAAATACGCAGTATTTT | TRBD1 | TRBJ2-3 | TRBV5-1 | - | 16
CASSVPGPYTDTQYF | TGTGCCAGCAGCGTCCCGGGTCCGTACACAGATACGCAGTATTTT | - | TRBJ2-3 | TRBV9 | - | 15
CASSLSAGAAYNEQFF | TGTGCCAGCAGCTTAAGTGCGGGAGCCGCCTACAATGAGCAGTTCTTC | TRBD2 | TRBJ2-1 | TRBV7-7 | few | 16
CASSEGWGSGNTEAFF | TGTGCCAGCAGTGAAGGGTGGGGGAGTGGGAACACTGAAGCTTTCTTT | - | TRBJ1-1 | TRBV2 | - | 16
CASSFDRDYGYTF | TGTGCCAGCAGTTTTGACAGGGACTATGGCTACACCTTC | TRBD1 | TRBJ1-2 | TRBV2 | - | 13
CASSPSGSTDTQYF | TGTGCCAGCAGCCCTAGCGGGAGCACAGATACGCAGTATTTT | TRBD2 | TRBJ2-3 | TRBV7-9 | - | 14
CATLAGGHFSYEQYF | TGTGCCACACTAGCGGGGGGGCACTTTTCCTACGAGCAGTACTTC | TRBD2 | TRBJ2-7 | TRBV2 | - | 15
CASSSGTALATNEKLFF | TGTGCCAGCAGCTCAGGGACAGCGCTTGCAACTAATGAAAAACTGTTTTTT | TRBD1 | TRBJ1-4 | TRBV7-6 | - | 17
CASSLDRGRDEQYF | TGCGCCAGCAGCTTGGACAGGGGGCGGGACGAGCAGTACTTC | TRBD1 | TRBJ2-7 | TRBV5-1 | medium-sized | 14
CASSSQRGVYQETQYF | TGTGCCAGCAGCTCCCAGCGGGGGGTGTACCAAGAGACCCAGTACTTC | TRBD2 | TRBJ2-5 | TRBV5-4 | - | 16
CASSPRPPRANEQFF | TGTGCCAGCAGTCCCAGGCCGCCGCGTGCCAATGAGCAGTTCTTC | - | TRBJ2-1 | TRBV7-2 | - | 15
CASTLPMDRLTSGGTSTDTQYF | TGTGCCAGCACCCTACCCATGGACAGGCTAACTAGCGGGGGGACTAGCACAGATACGCAGTATTTT | TRBD2 | TRBJ2-3 | TRBV27 | - | 22
CASSDPTLRWTDYEQYF | TGTGCCAGCAGTGATCCTACCTTGAGGTGGACAGACTACGAGCAGTACTTC | - | TRBJ2-7 | TRBV2 | - | 17
CASSLRGGEQYF | TGTGCCAGCAGCTTAAGGGGGGGCGAGCAGTACTTC | - | TRBJ2-7 | TRBV13 | - | 12
CASSPTGSDYEQYF | TGCGCCAGCAGCCCCACAGGGTCAGACTACGAGCAGTACTTC | - | TRBJ2-7 | TRBV5-1 | - | 14
CASRRATNYGYTF | TGTGCCAGCAGGAGGGCAACTAACTATGGCTACACCTTC | - | TRBJ1-2 | TRBV5-5 | - | 13
CASSIQGNQPQHF | TGTGCCAGCTCAATACAGGGGAATCAGCCCCAGCATTTT | TRBD1 | TRBJ1-5 | TRBV18 | - | 13
CAISESKGQATGELFF | TGTGCCATCAGTGAGTCCAAGGGACAAGCCACCGGGGAGCTGTTTTTT | - | TRBJ2-2 | TRBV10-3 | - | 16
CASSPDLWRGTYEQYF | TGTGCCAGCAGCCCTGATCTATGGCGGGGGACATACGAGCAGTACTTC | - | TRBJ2-7 | TRBV9 | - | 16
CASSLGQGGPLSF | TGTGCCAGCAGCCTGGGACAGGGCGGCCCCCTCTCCTTC | TRBD1 | TRBJ1-2 | TRBV27 | once | 13
CSAGRTGELFF | TGCAGTGCCGGGAGAACCGGGGAGCTGTTTTTT | - | TRBJ2-2 | TRBV20-1 | - | 11
CASSLAGGRTDTQYF | TGCGCCAGCAGCTTGGCGGGCGGGCGCACAGATACGCAGTATTTT | - | TRBJ2-3 | TRBV5-1 | few | 15
CASSLRQLAGGRSYNEQFF | TGCGCCAGCAGCTTGCGGCAACTAGCGGGGGGCCGCTCCTACAATGAGCAGTTCTTC | TRBD2 | TRBJ2-1 | TRBV5-1 | - | 19
CASRWDRTNTGELFF | TGTGCCAGCAGATGGGACAGAACGAACACCGGGGAGCTGTTTTTT | TRBD1 | TRBJ2-2 | TRBV27 | - | 15
CASGHRGSIRNEQFF | TGTGCCAGCGGGCACAGGGGATCTATCAGGAATGAGCAGTTCTTC | TRBD1 | TRBJ2-1 | TRBV6-5 | - | 15
CASSQATASNQPQHF | TGCGCCAGCAGCCAAGCTACTGCGAGCAATCAGCCCCAGCATTTT | - | TRBJ1-5 | TRBV4-1 | - | 15
CASSQGTNTEAFF | TGTGCCAGCAGCCAGGGGACGAACACTGAAGCTTTCTTT | - | TRBJ1-1 | TRBV4-1 | few | 13
CASMDRSTDTQYF | TGTGCCAGCATGGACAGGAGCACAGATACGCAGTATTTT | TRBD1 | TRBJ2-3 | TRBV6-5 | - | 13
CAISDRRDYGYTF | TGTGCCATCAGTGACCGCAGGGACTATGGCTACACCTTC | - | TRBJ1-2 | TRBV10-3 | - | 13
CASSLTGGTSGSTQYF | TGTGCCAGCAGCCTAACGGGGGGGACTAGCGGGAGCACGCAGTACTTC | TRBD2 | TRBJ2-7 | TRBV7-3 | - | 16
CSVDQGSNYGYTF | TGCAGCGTTGATCAGGGATCGAACTATGGCTACACCTTC | - | TRBJ1-2 | TRBV29-1 | - | 13
CASYYRGRPYNEQFF | TGTGCCAGCTACTACAGGGGGCGCCCCTACAATGAGCAGTTCTTC | TRBD1 | TRBJ2-1 | TRBV25-1 | - | 15
CASSVRLAGGQEQFF | TGTGCCAGCAGTGTCCGACTAGCGGGAGGGCAAGAGCAGTTCTTC | TRBD2 | TRBJ2-1 | TRBV6-1 | - | 15
CATSRGYTSSGNTIYF | TGTGCCACCAGCAGGGGGTACACATCCTCTGGAAACACCATATATTTT | - | TRBJ1-3 | TRBV15 | - | 16